Listed here are 22 T cell receptor beta chains from one sample, sequenced in a study of a mutant IDH1 vaccine in newly diagnosed glioma. This sample's time point: baseline, week 1 (first vaccination visit). Treatment of the sample: pre-vaccination baseline after standard-of-care therapy. Profiling relied on immunoSEQ multiplex PCR, and the TCRdb table lists in-frame clones only, not all of them. The repertoire includes around 92,000 clones, 83% of them detected once, and 7.4% sits in the top ten. The starting material was PBMCs, obtained from a glioma patient treated with radiotherapy, temozolomide or both. These TCRs come from a woman aged 45-65 years with glioma.

The CDR3, as DNA: TGCGCCAGCAGCTCGGGGGACAAGGGAAACACCATATATTTT. The encoded protein is CASSSGDKGNTIYF. The J gene is TRBJ1-3, the V gene TRBV5-1, with a possible D match to TRBD1 (6 bases). This CDR3 has 14 residues. V was pared by 3 bases and J by 4 bases, with 11 bases between. CDR1 and CDR2 (germline): SGHRS, YFSETQ.

The genes are TRBV7-2 and TRBJ2-7, with D unresolved. This CDR3 has 14 residues. The V end was cut by 1 base, the J end by 6 bases, with 13 bases between. CDR1 and CDR2 (germline): SGHTA, FQGNSA. CDR3 in DNA: TGTGCCAGCAGCTTAGAAGGGCAAATCGGCGAGCAGTACTTC. As protein: CASSLEGQIGEQYF. Together with reference TRBV7-2 and TRBJ2-7, the CDR3 gives the full variable domain: GAGVSQSPSNKVTEKGKDVELRCDPISGHTALYWYRQSLGQGLEFLIYFQGNSAPDKSGLPSDRFSAERTGGSVSTLTIQRTQQEDSAVYLCASSLEGQIGEQYFGPGTRLTVT.

The chain combines TRBV18 with TRBJ1-6, with D unclear. Trimming left V 1 base short and J 6 bases short, with 10 bases between. The V gene's germline CDR1 is KGHSH and CDR2 LQKENI. The CDR3 consists of 15 residues. CDR3 in amino acids: CASSPQPDPNSPLHF. As DNA, the CDR3 is TGTGCCAGCTCACCACAGCCAGACCCTAATTCACCCCTCCACTTT.

The V call is TRBV7-8, the J call TRBJ2-7, with D uncertain. CDR3 length: 15 residues. Germline V gene lookup returns CDR1 SGHVS and CDR2 FQNEAQ. V lost 1 base to trimming and J lost 0 bases, with 10 bases between them. CDR3 sequence reads: CASSLGPKSSYEQYF. CDR3 nucleotide sequence: TGTGCCAGCAGCTTAGGACCCAAGAGCTCCTACGAGCAGTACTTC.

The gene calls are TRBV5-6 and TRBJ1-4; maybe TRBD1 (6 bases). The CDR3 extends over 14 amino acids. CDR1 is SGHDT, CDR2 YYEEEE, per germline. V dropped 4 bases and J dropped 6 bases, with 13 bases sitting between them. The CDR3 DNA follows: TGTGCCAGCAGCCGGGACACCGCAGATGAAAAACTGTTTTTT. As protein: CASSRDTADEKLFF.

The gene calls are TRBV19 and TRBJ2-1; either TRBD1 or TRBD2 may fit D (5 bases each). The CDR3 has 14 residues. Trimming took off 4 bases at V and 5 bases at J, with 12 bases between the two ends. Germline CDR1 LNHDA, CDR2 SQIVND (reference sequence). The CDR3 loop reads CASSTGPVHNEQFF. In nucleotides, the CDR3 is TGTGCCAGTAGTACGGGACCAGTCCACAATGAGCAGTTCTTC.

In its sample, this clone was seen a few times. The V and J genes are TRBV5-1 and TRBJ2-2, with 9 nucleotides matching TRBD1. This CDR3 has 15 amino acids. The trim removed 1 base at V and 3 bases at J, leaving 1 base unmatched. Looked up from germline, CDR1 is SGHRS and CDR2 is YFSETQ. DNA of the CDR3: TGCGCCAGCAGCTTGAGGACAGGGGACACCGGGGAGCTGTTTTTT. Encoded protein: CASSLRTGDTGELFF.

The CDR3 spells CASIGEPTYEQYF. In nucleotides, the CDR3 is TGTGCCAGCATCGGGGAGCCTACCTACGAGCAGTACTTC. The chain employs TRBV28 and TRBJ2-7; possible D gene TRBD2, 5 bases. The germline CDR1 and CDR2 sequences are MDHEN and SYDVKM. The V end was cut by 7 bases, the J end by 2 bases, with 12 bases between. The CDR3 contains 13 residues.

The DNA of the CDR3 is TGTGCCTCTGGACTAGCGGGGGGGCCGGTAAGGACAGATACGCAGTATTTT. Protein: CASGLAGGPVRTDTQYF. This rearrangement joins TRBV30 to TRBJ2-3, with 15 bases that match TRBD2. Trimming at V came to 7 bases and at J to 3 bases, leaving 11 bases not matched to a gene. This CDR3 is built from 17 residues. In germline, CDR1 is GTSNPN, CDR2 SVGIG (reference sequence).

This clone turned up a few times. This chain joins TRBV19 and TRBJ1-5; D perhaps matches TRBD1 (6 bases). The CDR3 runs 14 residues. The ends were cut back, 1 base at V and 6 bases at J, with 10 bases in the middle. Per the germline V gene, CDR1 is LNHDA and CDR2 is SQIVND (reference sequence). In DNA, the CDR3 is TGTGCCAGTAGTATAGCGGGCAGGGGTCAGCCCCAGCATTTT. Encoded protein: CASSIAGRGQPQHF.

The rearrangement links TRBV6-4 to TRBJ2-3; the match to TRBD2 covers 8 bases. The V gene end was trimmed by 7 bases and the J gene end by 7 bases; junction bases not matched to a gene: 16. The CDR3 contains 16 residues. The germline V gene has CDR1 MRHNA and CDR2 SNTAGT. The CDR3 loop is CASTSPGSGGRNTQYF. The CDR3 DNA is TGTGCCAGCACCTCCCCAGGGAGCGGGGGAAGGAATACGCAGTATTTT.

The rearrangement links TRBV7-2 to TRBJ2-7; D is possibly TRBD1 (5 bases). Germline V gene lookup returns CDR1 SGHTA and CDR2 FQGNSA. V shed 8 bases and J shed 5 bases, with 13 bases lying between them. The CDR3 covers 12 residues. Written as DNA, the CDR3 is TGTGCCAGCGGAAAAGGGGCCCACGAGCAGTACTTC. Amino acid sequence: CASGKGAHEQYF. Filled out from reference TRBV7-2 and TRBJ2-7, the complete variable domain reads GAGVSQSPSNKVTEKGKDVELRCDPISGHTALYWYRQSLGQGLEFLIYFQGNSAPDKSGLPSDRFSAERTGGSVSTLTIQRTQQEDSAVYLCASGKGAHEQYFGPGTRLTVT.

This clone was seen a few times. The V and J genes are TRBV19 and TRBJ1-6, with TRBD1 matching over 10 bases. Trimming removed 7 bases from V and 8 bases from J; junction bases left unmatched: 5. Germline CDR1 is LNHDA and CDR2 is SQIVND (reference sequence). The CDR3 consists of 14 residues. The CDR3 bases are TGTGCCAGTAAGACAGGGGGCTGGGATTCACCCCTCCACTTT. This translates into CASKTGGWDSPLHF.

In nucleotides, the CDR3 is TGTGCCAGCAAACGAGAGGCCGTGCAGCCCCAGCATTTT. It specifies CASKREAVQPQHF. This sequence joins TRBV6-6 and TRBJ1-5, with D uncertain. This CDR3 is built from 13 residues. Trimming took off 7 bases at V and 7 bases at J, with 14 bases between the two ends. The germline V gene encodes CDR1 MNHNY and CDR2 SVGAGI (reference sequence).

The chain couples TRBV7-3 to TRBJ1-2, with 9 bases aligning to TRBD1. CDR3 length: 14 amino acids. V was clipped by 5 bases and J by 4 bases; unmatched bases: 5. Germline V gene data show CDR1 as SGHTA and CDR2 as FQGTGA. The CDR3 sequence: CASSPGQGGYGYTF. Written as DNA, the CDR3 is TGTGCCAGCAGCCCGGGACAGGGAGGCTATGGCTACACCTTC.

The chain combines TRBV18 with TRBJ2-1, with 7 nucleotides matching TRBD1. The CDR3 loop spans 15 amino acids. CDR1 KGHSH and CDR2 LQKENI come from the germline V gene. The ends lost 6 bases at V and 4 bases at J; junction bases unmatched: 9. The CDR3, as DNA: TGTGCCAGCTCCCACTTTGGACAGGATTACAATGAGCAGTTCTTC. Protein: CASSHFGQDYNEQFF. The whole variable domain, remainder taken from reference TRBV18 and TRBJ2-1, is NAGVMQNPRHLVRRRGQEARLRCSPMKGHSHVYWYRQLPEEGLKFMVYLQKENIIDESGMPKERFSAEFPKEGPSILRIQQVVRGDSAAYFCASSHFGQDYNEQFFGPGTRLTVL.

This chain connects TRBV5-1 to TRBJ2-5; 8 nucleotides agree with TRBD1. V trimming: 1 base; J trimming: 5 bases; junction bases outside the gene matches: 7. Germline CDR1 reads SGHRS; CDR2 reads YFSETQ. This CDR3 is 15 amino acids long. CDR3 bases: TGCGCCAGCAGCTTGTCGTCGGGACAGGCGGAGACCCAGTACTTC. Its protein product is CASSLSSGQAETQYF.

The chain links TRBV27 to TRBJ1-4; D is ambiguous. The germline V gene encodes CDR1 MNHEY and CDR2 SMNVEV (reference sequence). With 7 bases removed from V and 5 bases from J, the gap between germline ends came to 17 bases. The CDR3 is made up of 15 amino acids. The CDR3 nucleotides read TGTGCCAGCAAGGCACGGGGAGCTCTAAATGAAAAACTGTTTTTT. This codes for CASKARGALNEKLFF.

V gene TRBV14 combines with J gene TRBJ2-2, with D unclear. Germline-derived CDR1 and CDR2 are SGHDN and FVKESK. The V gene lost 1 base and the J gene lost 2 bases, with 11 bases spanning the gap. The length of the CDR3 is 16 residues. The CDR3 spells CASSQVGGINTGELFF. The CDR3 bases are TGTGCCAGCAGCCAAGTCGGCGGCATCAACACCGGGGAGCTGTTTTTT.

The count of this clone is one. This chain joins TRBV5-4 and TRBJ2-3; D is unclear. V was shortened by 4 bases and J by 6 bases, with 18 bases between the two germline ends. Germline CDR1 and CDR2: SGHNT and YYREEE (reference sequence). This CDR3 is built from 15 residues. The CDR3 spells CASSALTELADTQYF. Written as DNA, the CDR3 is TGTGCCAGCAGCGCCCTGACGGAGCTTGCGGATACGCAGTATTTT.

J is TRBJ2-1 and V is TRBV6-5; 7 nucleotides line up with TRBD2. J lost 8 bases, V lost 0 bases, and 4 bases had no gene match. The CDR3 contains 14 residues. Germline loops: CDR1 MNHEY, CDR2 SVGAGI. CDR3 nucleotides: TGTGCCAGCAGTTACTCCACTCTAGCGGATGAGCAGTTCTTC. Amino acids: CASSYSTLADEQFF.

This clone appeared once. The J gene is TRBJ2-5, the V gene TRBV23-1; 7 bases agree with TRBD1. TRBV23-1 is sorted into the ORF group, with uncertain function. The CDR3 runs 14 residues. Losses at the gene ends were 7 bases for V and 6 bases for J; bases not matched to a gene: 11. CDR3 residues: CASTRRQGRKTQYF. CDR3 in DNA: TGCGCCAGCACCCGAAGACAGGGAAGGAAGACCCAGTACTTC.